This entry is about one T cell receptor (beta chain). Its antigen is currently not known. Base-call qualities are not available, and no considerably larger clone is one nucleotide away. The time point label, as the study defines it: day 60 (about 2 months) after transplantation. The treatment or condition label of this sample denotes: allogeneic hematopoietic cell transplantation with graft depleted of TCRalphabeta T cells and CD19 B cells. The children who served as transplant recipients had been given grafts of TCRalphabeta/CD19-depleted allogeneic hematopoietic cells. This sample was included in a study of T-cell reconstitution after alpha-beta-depleted transplantation in children (dated by TCRdb to the mid-2010s). Looking at the study overall: The study quantitatively tracked T-cell immune reconstitution after TCRalphabeta/CD19-depleted allogeneic hematopoietic cell transplantation in children using TCR repertoire profiling. On the study overall, not on this receptor specifically: In some patients, the high TCRbeta diversity seen at day 60 was put down to recipient T cells and intrathymic progenitors that had survived conditioning. The apparently early alphabetaT-cell count recovery about two months after transplant was reportedly dependent on only several hundred rapidly expanded clones derived from non-depleted graft cells. Hyperexpanded clone frequencies declined over subsequent months; after one year, T-cell counts and TCRbeta diversity were mostly attributed to newly produced T cells.

The library came from PCR. TCRdb names Illumina HiSeq 2500 as the instrument used. Molecular barcoding was employed in the preparation of TCR libraries, with unique molecular identifiers being used to normalize TCRbeta repertoire quantification. Starting from the raw public reads, TCRdb applied fastp trimming at Q25, assembled clones with MiXCR and retained in-frame beta chains. Each CDR3 protein appears once, grouped with its most common genes and DNA. This sample has 27,000 or so distinct CDR3 sequences in its table, and roughly a sixth of those were observed once. Clones ranked in the top ten supply less than 45% of the sample. Sequences SNHLY (CDR1) and FYNNEI (CDR2) are obtained from the germline V gene. The CDR3, cysteine through phenylalanine, is 14 amino acids long. CDR3 DNA only is kept here, 42 bases in frame from base 1. The trim is 7 bases for V and 4 bases for J, with a gap of 16 bases between the germline ends.

This receptor was identified in a male patient under 10 years old who had a stem cell transplant for acute lymphoblastic leukemia, so the T cells may come from the graft donor. The chain is encoded by TRBV2 joined to TRBJ1-2; the D gene cannot be named for sure. This sample comprised PBMCs, mostly from graft donor cells, obtained 60 days after TCRalphabeta/CD19-depleted stem cell transplant. The DNA sequence is as follows: TGTGCCAGCAACCTACGGGTATTTCGCTATGGCTACACCTTC. It translates as CASNLRVFRYGYTF.